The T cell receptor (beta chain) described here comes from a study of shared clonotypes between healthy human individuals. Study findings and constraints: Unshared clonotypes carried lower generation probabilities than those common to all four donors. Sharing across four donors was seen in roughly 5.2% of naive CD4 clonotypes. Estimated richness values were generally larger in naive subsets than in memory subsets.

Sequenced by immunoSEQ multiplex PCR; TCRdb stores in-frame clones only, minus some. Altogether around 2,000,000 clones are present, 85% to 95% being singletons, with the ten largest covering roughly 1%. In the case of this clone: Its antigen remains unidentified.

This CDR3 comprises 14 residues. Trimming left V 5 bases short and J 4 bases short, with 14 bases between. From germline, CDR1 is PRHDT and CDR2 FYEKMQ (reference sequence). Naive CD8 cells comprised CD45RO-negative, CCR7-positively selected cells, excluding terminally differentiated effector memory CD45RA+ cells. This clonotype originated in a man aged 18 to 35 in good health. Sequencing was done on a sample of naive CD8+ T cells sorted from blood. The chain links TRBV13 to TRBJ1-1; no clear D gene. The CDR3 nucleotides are TGTGCCAGCAGCGAATCAGTAATTACCACTGAAGCTTTCTTT. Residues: CASSESVITTEAFF.